Each of the 14 T cell receptor beta chains below was sequenced from the same sample in a study of OX40 agonist ivuxolimab in advanced cancers. Sequencing was performed with immunoSEQ multiplex PCR; in TCRdb, only in-frame clones are kept and a portion is missing. The table shows roughly 46,000 clones, with approximately 91% occurring only once. Material: CD4+ or CD8+ T cells sorted from blood, obtained in a trial of the OX40 agonist ivuxolimab. Source of these receptors: an adult with an advanced solid tumor such as melanoma, head and neck, liver or kidney cancer.

This clone showed up just a few times. The chain links TRBV11-3 to TRBJ1-2, with D unclear. The CDR3 extends over 13 amino acids. The V end lost 5 bases, the J end lost 0 bases, and 7 bases lay between the germline ends. Germline CDR1 and CDR2: SGHNT and YENEEA. This chain's CDR3 is CASSAQPNYGYTF. The CDR3 DNA sequence: TGTGCCAGCAGCGCACAACCTAACTATGGCTACACCTTC.

The chain is built from TRBV11-3 and TRBJ2-1; 7 bases map to TRBD2. The CDR3 covers 15 residues. Per germline, CDR1 SGHNT and CDR2 YENEEA. Trimming cost V 1 base and J 7 bases; bases outside gene matches: 7. CDR3 protein: CASSLGTGGRNEQFF. CDR3 sequence (DNA): TGTGCCAGCAGCTTAGGAACGGGAGGTAGAAATGAGCAGTTCTTC.

This rearrangement joins TRBV7-9 to TRBJ1-1; D is ambiguous. This CDR3 is 14 amino acids long. The ends were cut back, 1 base at V and 1 base at J, with 7 bases in the middle. Germline V gene lookup returns CDR1 SEHNR and CDR2 FQNEAQ (reference sequence). CDR3 coding DNA: TGTGCCAGCAGCTTAGGCGGAGCGAACACTGAAGCTTTCTTT. Its protein is CASSLGGANTEAFF.

The chain is built from TRBV11-3 and TRBJ2-5; TRBD1 or TRBD2 may be the D gene (5 bases each). The V gene lost 5 bases and the J gene lost 7 bases, with 14 bases spanning the gap. This CDR3 has 13 residues. CDR1 SGHNT and CDR2 YENEEA come from the germline V gene. CDR3 nucleotide sequence: TGTGCCAGCAGCCCATCCGGGACGGGGACCCAGTACTTC. Encoded protein: CASSPSGTGTQYF.

The rearrangement links TRBV6-6 to TRBJ2-7; D unclear. Trimming pared 4 bases from V and 6 bases from J, leaving 16 bases between. This CDR3 spans 14 amino acids. The germline gives CDR1 MNHNY, CDR2 SVGAGI (reference sequence). CDR3 coding DNA: TGTGCCAGCAGTTCGAACGCGTATACGGGCGAGCAGTACTTC. Translated: CASSSNAYTGEQYF.

The rearrangement links TRBV18 to TRBJ2-2, with 11 nucleotides matching TRBD2. In germline, CDR1 is KGHSH, CDR2 LQKENI. V was clipped by 0 bases and J by 7 bases; unmatched bases: 7. The CDR3 runs 17 residues. Here the CDR3 reads CASSPPSGLAAFGELFF. CDR3 in DNA: TGTGCCAGCTCACCACCTTCGGGACTAGCGGCATTCGGGGAGCTGTTTTTT.

V is TRBV7-9 and J is TRBJ1-2; 7 bases line up with TRBD1. This CDR3 contains 13 residues. Trimming cost V 1 base and J 7 bases; bases outside gene matches: 3. Germline V CDR1 and CDR2: SEHNR, FQNEAQ (reference sequence). In DNA, the CDR3 is TGTGCCAGCAGCTTAGGGACAGGAGGTGGCTACACCTTC. This encodes CASSLGTGGGYTF.

The V call is TRBV28, the J call TRBJ2-1; D is perhaps TRBD1 (6 bases). The CDR3 has 15 residues. CDR1 and CDR2 from the germline V gene are MDHEN and SYDVKM. V lost 2 bases to trimming and J lost 2 bases, with 10 bases between them. CDR3 sequence reads: CASSLGGQPYNEQFF. CDR3 bases: TGTGCCAGCAGTTTAGGTGGACAGCCCTACAATGAGCAGTTCTTC.

The count of this clone is one. The chain links TRBV10-3 to TRBJ2-1, with D perhaps assigned TRBD1 or TRBD2 (5 bases each). Germline V gene lookup returns CDR1 ENHRY and CDR2 SYGVKD. CDR3 length: 14 amino acids. V dropped 10 bases and J dropped 8 bases, with 21 bases sitting between them. As DNA, the CDR3 is TGTGCCACCCGCAGTACCGGGGCCTGGGATGAGCAGTTCTTC. It is translated as CATRSTGAWDEQFF.

The chain joins TRBV27 to TRBJ2-3, with 11 bases identical to TRBD2. Germline CDR1 MNHEY, CDR2 SMNVEV (reference sequence). The CDR3 sequence is 19 residues long. V trimming: 10 bases; J trimming: 1 base; junction bases outside the gene matches: 19. CDR3 sequence: CAKPAMGASGRYGTDTQYF. The CDR3 nucleotides are TGTGCCAAACCGGCTATGGGGGCTAGCGGGAGGTACGGCACAGATACGCAGTATTTT.

Concerning this clone itself: Other DNA sequences from this sample encode an identical CDR3 as well. The gene calls are TRBV7-9 and TRBJ2-7, with 8 nucleotides matching TRBD2. The CDR3 extends over 14 amino acids. Germline V gene sequence: CDR1 SEHNR, CDR2 FQNEAQ (reference sequence). The V and J ends lost 3 bases and 2 bases, in that order; junction bases with no gene match: 3. In nucleotides, the CDR3 is TGTGCCAGCAGCTTGGGACTAGGGGCCTACGAGCAGTACTTC. It translates to CASSLGLGAYEQYF.

V usage is TRBV6-5 and J usage is TRBJ1-1; possible D gene TRBD1, 5 bases. Per germline, CDR1 MNHEY and CDR2 SVGAGI. Between the trimmed V and J ends, which lost 9 bases and 0 bases, there was a span of 11 bases. This CDR3 is built from 13 residues. The CDR3 loop reads CASEGELNTEAFF. Written as DNA, the CDR3 is TGTGCCAGTGAAGGGGAATTGAACACTGAAGCTTTCTTT.

The rearrangement joins TRBV28 to TRBJ2-7; weak D call: TRBD1 (6 bases). This CDR3 is built from 18 residues. Per germline, CDR1 MDHEN and CDR2 SYDVKM. The V and J ends lost 4 bases and 3 bases respectively, with 25 bases between them. This CDR3 reads CASSSYQSLTGRLYEQYF. DNA for the CDR3: TGTGCCAGCAGTTCATATCAAAGTTTGACAGGAAGGCTCTACGAGCAGTACTTC.

This clone was observed a single time. V usage is TRBV20-1 and J usage is TRBJ2-7, with D possibly being TRBD2 (5 bases). V was cut by 1 base and J by 4 bases, with 5 bases left in between. The CDR3 totals 11 residues. CDR1 DFQATT and CDR2 SNEGSKA come from the germline V gene (reference sequence). The CDR3 sequence: CSARAGYEQYF. The CDR3, as DNA: TGCAGTGCTAGAGCGGGGTACGAGCAGTACTTC.